The present entry profiles one T cell receptor (beta chain) with its context. The CDR3 extends over 14 amino acids. Germline V gene lookup returns CDR1 SGHRS and CDR2 YFSETQ. V lost 2 bases and J lost 6; bases outside the gene matches: 5. The sample originates from a study of T-cell reconstitution after alpha-beta-depleted transplantation in children. Unique molecular identifiers were used to barcode this TCRbeta library. TCRdb reprocessed the PCR reads via MiXCR and lists one record per CDR3 protein. The table includes roughly 790,000 distinct CDR3 sequences, roughly 15% detected once. The sequence came from a male patient between 10 and 17 years old who had a stem cell transplant for acute lymphoblastic leukemia, so the T cells may come from the graft donor. V is TRBV5-1 and J is TRBJ2-7, with TRBD1 matching 10 bases. The sample consisted of PBMCs, mostly from graft donor cells, taken 360 days after TCRalphabeta/CD19-depleted stem cell transplant. The DNA of the CDR3 is TGCGCCAGCAGCTTTGGGGGACAGGGGAGCGAGCAGTACTTC. Amino acids: CASSFGGQGSEQYF. The full variable domain, in which reference TRBV5-1 and TRBJ2-7 provide the parts outside the CDR3, is KAGVTQTPRYLIKTRGQQVTLSCSPISGHRSVSWYQQTPGQGLQFLFEYFSETQRNKGNFPGRFSGRQFSNSRSEMNVSTLELGDSALYLCASSFGGQGSEQYFGPGTRLTVT.